The present entry profiles one T cell receptor (beta chain) with its context. This sample was included in a study of blood T cell repertoires in COVID-19. Study information: PBMCs, B-cell-depleted T cells, or T cells provided the cDNA or gDNA that made up the material.

V lost 4 bases to trimming and J lost 1 base; unmatched junction nucleotides: 11. This CDR3 contains 16 residues. Germline loops: CDR1 SGDLS, CDR2 YYNGEE. Authors' processing steps: Researchers report that nucleated cell counts were estimated from reference gene primer amplification. Measured with immunoSEQ multiplex PCR; TCRdb has only the in-frame clones, and not every one. The V and J calls and clone size come from that table; D and trimming were worked out from the DNA. The sample lists about 98,000 clones, 84% seen once, with 9.9% in the top ten. V is TRBV9 and J is TRBJ2-7; 7 bases are shared with TRBD1. This TCR was sampled from a middle-aged man with active or convalescent COVID-19. Material: peripheral blood. The CDR3 DNA is TGTGCCAGCAGCCCAAGACAGGGAGCAGCATCCTACGAGCAGTACTTC. Its protein is CASSPRQGAASYEQYF. Full variable domain (rest looked up from reference TRBV9 and TRBJ2-7): DSGVTQTPKHLITATGQRVTLRCSPRSGDLSVYWYQQSLDQGLQFLIQYYNGEERAKGNILERFSAQQFPDLHSELNLSSLELGDSALYFCASSPRQGAASYEQYFGPGTRLTVT.